This T cell receptor beta chain was identified in a study of cytomegalovirus exposure and HLA in healthy donors. Study information: Some 85 million unique TCRs from HLA-typed donors were held in an early data release. The study placed 70% to 90% of its 350 to 400 genotyped donors in the Caucasian-associated ancestry cluster.

Researchers ran the PCR with 60 Vbeta and 13 Jbeta primers. Repertoires were generated with immunoSEQ multiplex PCR, while TCRdb's copy carries only in-frame clones and drops some. The sample includes about 170,000 clones, around three quarters of them seen just once. General study points: The authors listed 164 TCR beta chains as cytomegalovirus-associated. Earlier analysis found most TCR beta V segments productive about 87% or about 30% of the time.

Worth noting for this clone: Its antigen remains unidentified.

The sequence was obtained from a woman aged 45-60 years in good health and CMV-seronegative. Sequencing was done on a sample of PBMCs.

DNA of the CDR3: TGTGCCAGCAGCCCCCCTTTTAGCGCGCAGTTCTTC. Its protein product is CASSPPFSAQFF. The rearrangement links TRBV7-2 to TRBJ2-1, with D possibly TRBD2 on 5 matching bases. Germline CDR1 and CDR2: SGHTA and FQGNSA. The CDR3 spans 12 residues. Trimming shortened V by 5 bases and J by 12 bases, and 14 bases separated the two germline ends.